This T cell receptor beta chain is from a study of T-cell memory formation after mild COVID-19. Study results and limitations: CD4/CD8 balance characterized clones contracting day 15 to 85, and CD4+ skew characterized later expanders. The second-wave clones peaking on day 37 were not confirmed as SARS-CoV-2-specific.

Constant-segment primers served in 5'RACE that generated TCR alpha and TCR beta cDNA libraries bearing sample barcodes and UMIs. TCRdb fed the 5' RACE reads into MiXCR, producing one record per CDR3 protein. The data show 450,000 or so distinct CDR3 sequences, around 25% seen once. In regard to this clonotype: Its specificity is unknown.

This CDR3 has 13 residues. The germline V and J ends were trimmed by 6 bases and 6 bases, with 14 bases remaining between them. J is TRBJ1-2 and V is TRBV12-3 or TRBV12-4; tentatively, D is TRBD1 (6 bases). Specimen: PBMCs or a T cell subset sorted from them (not recorded which). The TCR was taken from an adult woman who had mild COVID-19 (a few samples of this study predate the infection). Cell type and time point are not known. CDR3 sequence: CASSRQAVHGYTF. CDR3 nucleotides: TGTGCCAGCAGCCGACAGGCGGTCCATGGCTACACCTTC.